One sample yielded the 17 T cell receptor beta chains listed below, sequenced in a study of blood T cell repertoires in COVID-19. Sequencing was performed with immunoSEQ multiplex PCR; in TCRdb, only in-frame clones are kept and a portion is missing. Of tens of thousands of clones listed, 85% to 95% were seen once; the top ten hold 2.3%. Sample: peripheral blood. Every receptor here comes from a human donor with active COVID-19. The donor label of this sample is uncertain.

This clone was found a few times. The J gene is TRBJ2-7, the V gene TRBV7-9; D perhaps matches TRBD1 (5 bases). Deletions cut 2 bases from V and 6 bases from J, with 14 bases between. Germline V gene lookup returns CDR1 SEHNR and CDR2 FQNEAQ (reference sequence). CDR3 size: 14 residues. The CDR3 region has the DNA TGTGCCAGCAGCTTAACAGCAGGGTTAGGCGAGCAGTACTTC. Amino acids: CASSLTAGLGEQYF.

The rearrangement links TRBV5-4 to TRBJ2-7, with 7 bases matching TRBD1. V dropped 4 bases and J dropped 3; count of bases not matched to a gene: 7. Per the germline V gene, CDR1 is SGHNT and CDR2 is YYREEE (reference sequence). The CDR3 contains 14 residues. CDR3 DNA sequence: TGTGCCAGCAGCGGAATGACAGGGAGCTACGAGCAGTACTTC. Protein product: CASSGMTGSYEQYF.

The gene calls are TRBV6-6 and TRBJ2-1; tentative D call: TRBD2 (6 bases). From germline, CDR1 is MNHNY and CDR2 SVGAGI (reference sequence). The CDR3 is 12 residues long. Trimming pared 2 bases from V and 8 bases from J, leaving 7 bases between. In DNA form, the CDR3 reads TGTGCCAGCAGTTACCGGAGGGATGAGCAGTTCTTC. Protein: CASSYRRDEQFF.

J is TRBJ1-6 and V is TRBV12-3 or TRBV12-4; weak D call: TRBD1 (5 bases). Trimming took off 3 bases at V and 9 bases at J, with 9 bases between the two ends. This CDR3 comprises 13 residues. The CDR3 DNA sequence: TGTGCCAGCAGTTTGCGGGACTCTTCACCCCTCCACTTT. Translated: CASSLRDSSPLHF.

V is TRBV25-1 and J is TRBJ1-6; 7 nucleotides agree with TRBD1. V lost 8 bases and J lost 10; bases outside the gene matches: 17. Germline loops: CDR1 MGHDK, CDR2 SYGVNS. The CDR3 length is 16 residues. The CDR3 sequence is CASRGGRQGEGSPLHF. In DNA form, the CDR3 reads TGTGCCAGCCGGGGGGGTCGACAGGGAGAGGGGTCACCCCTCCACTTT. Filled out from reference TRBV25-1 and TRBJ1-6, the complete variable domain reads EADIYQTPRYLVIGTGKKITLECSQTMGHDKMYWYQQDPGMELHLIHYSYGVNSTEKGDLSSESTVSRIRTEHFPLTLESARPSHTSQYLCASRGGRQGEGSPLHFGNGTRLTVT.

The chain employs TRBV24-1 and TRBJ2-1; D not certain. The CDR3 loop spans 13 amino acids. In germline, CDR1 is KGHDR, CDR2 SFDVKD. Between the trimmed V and J ends, which lost 4 bases and 8 bases, there was a span of 11 bases. CDR3 nucleotide sequence: TGTGCCACCAGTGACCGCGGTATTTATGAGCAGTTCTTC. Protein sequence: CATSDRGIYEQFF.

The chain carries TRBV12-3 or TRBV12-4 and TRBJ1-1, with D perhaps TRBD1 (6 bases). V dropped 4 bases and J dropped 11 bases, with 17 bases sitting between them. The CDR3 has 13 residues. In DNA, the CDR3 is TGTGCCAGCAGTTCGGGACAACCAAAACCCGCTTTCTTT. Translation gives CASSSGQPKPAFF.

This chain uses TRBV24-1 with TRBJ2-2; TRBD1 aligns across 10 bases. CDR3 size: 17 residues. The junction had 2 bases not matched to a gene; V was cut back by 0 bases and J by 2 bases. CDR1 is KGHDR, CDR2 SFDVKD, per germline. The CDR3 nucleotides are TGTGCCACCAGTGATTTGCAGACAGGGGGCAACACCGGGGAGCTGTTTTTT. Encoded protein: CATSDLQTGGNTGELFF.

The chain recombines TRBV10-3 with TRBJ2-7, with 9 bases matching TRBD1. V dropped 7 bases and J dropped 4; count of bases not matched to a gene: 11. Germline assignment: CDR1 ENHRY and CDR2 SYGVKD. The CDR3 runs to 15 residues. The CDR3 coding sequence is TGTGCCATCAATGCAGGGGACAGGGTTAGTTACGAGCAGTACTTC. This gives the protein CAINAGDRVSYEQYF.

CDR3: CASSLVWGGDEQFF. The CDR3 region has the DNA TGTGCCAGCAGCTTAGTCTGGGGCGGGGATGAGCAGTTCTTC. The V gene is TRBV7-8, the J gene TRBJ2-1, with a weak D call TRBD2 (6 bases). The CDR3 is made up of 14 amino acids. From germline, CDR1 is SGHVS and CDR2 FQNEAQ. V lost 1 base and J 8 bases, leaving 12 bases between the germline ends.

V usage is TRBV5-1 and J usage is TRBJ1-1, with 7 bases that match TRBD1. Germline V CDR1 and CDR2: SGHRS, YFSETQ. The trim removed 9 bases at V and 0 bases at J, leaving 5 bases unmatched. This CDR3 is built from 13 residues. The CDR3 is CATRQGLNTEAFF. As DNA, the CDR3 is TGCGCCACGAGACAGGGACTGAACACTGAAGCTTTCTTT.

The V gene is TRBV5-4, the J gene TRBJ1-1, with D hard to call. Trimming removed 1 base from V and 1 base from J, with 14 bases in between. Germline CDR1 and CDR2: SGHNT and YYREEE (reference sequence). This CDR3 contains 16 residues. The CDR3 protein is CASSLRSVSANTEAFF. DNA of the CDR3: TGTGCCAGCAGCTTGAGGAGCGTCAGTGCGAACACTGAAGCTTTCTTT.

This chain links TRBV19 with TRBJ1-6; 7 nucleotides line up with TRBD1. The CDR3 has 16 amino acids. Germline V gene data show CDR1 as LNHDA and CDR2 as SQIVND (reference sequence). V lost 2 bases to trimming and J lost 9 bases; unmatched junction nucleotides: 10. CDR3 sequence reads: CASSIFRQGWGSPLHF. In DNA, the CDR3 is TGTGCCAGTAGTATATTCCGACAGGGTTGGGGTTCACCCCTCCACTTT.

This chain connects TRBV5-1 to TRBJ2-5; a possible D gene is TRBD2 (5 bases). Between the trimmed V and J ends, which lost 2 bases and 5 bases, there was a span of 13 bases. In germline, CDR1 is SGHRS, CDR2 YFSETQ. This CDR3 contains 14 residues. CDR3: CASSFEGVPETQYF. CDR3 DNA: TGCGCCAGCAGCTTTGAGGGAGTCCCGGAGACCCAGTACTTC.

CDR3 region: CASRGTGDNSPLHF. For the CDR3, the DNA is TGTGCCAGCAGGGGGACAGGTGATAATTCACCCCTCCACTTT. The gene calls are TRBV6-4 and TRBJ1-6, with 8 positions matching TRBD1. V lost 6 bases, J lost 5 bases, and 3 bases stayed unmatched. CDR1 is MRHNA and CDR2 is SNTAGT in the germline V gene. CDR3 length equals 14 residues.

The rearrangement uses TRBV9 and TRBJ2-5; the match to TRBD1 covers 8 bases. This CDR3 comprises 14 residues. Unmatched junction bases numbered 5, after V lost 3 bases and J lost 4 bases. Germline V gives CDR1 SGDLS, CDR2 YYNGEE. The CDR3 loop reads CASSADRGRETQYF. As DNA, the CDR3 is TGTGCCAGCAGCGCCGACAGGGGTCGAGAGACCCAGTACTTC. Combining the CDR3 with reference TRBV9 and TRBJ2-5 gives the whole variable domain DSGVTQTPKHLITATGQRVTLRCSPRSGDLSVYWYQQSLDQGLQFLIQYYNGEERAKGNILERFSAQQFPDLHSELNLSSLELGDSALYFCASSADRGRETQYFGPGTRLLVL.

The chain combines TRBV5-4 with TRBJ1-3, with D possibly matching TRBD1 (5 bases). Germline V gene sequence: CDR1 SGHNT, CDR2 YYREEE (reference sequence). This CDR3 is built from 14 residues. Between the trimmed V and J ends, which lost 1 base and 2 bases, there was a span of 7 bases. The CDR3 protein is CASSLRGTGNTIYF. The DNA for the CDR3 is TGTGCCAGCAGCTTGAGGGGTACTGGAAACACCATATATTTT.